Following are 20 T cell receptor beta chains from one sample sequenced in a study of Ad26.COV2.S vaccination and SARS-CoV-2 variants. Described treatment: roughly 20 received Ad26.COV2.S at low or high dose, single or two shots; several received placebo; per-sample allocation not given. Material that was analyzed had been drawn on day 63 after the first vaccine or placebo injection. Generated by immunoSEQ multiplex PCR, the TCRdb table keeps only in-frame clones and is missing some. The top ten hold around 6.6% of the sample, which has hundreds of thousands of clones, roughly 90% seen once. The material sequenced was peripheral blood, taken in a trial of Ad26.COV2.S vaccine versus placebo. These receptors were taken from a person aged 18-60 years who received the Ad26.COV2.S COVID-19 vaccine or a placebo.

The chain combines TRBV7-3 with TRBJ1-1; 7 bases fit TRBD1. This CDR3 is built from 13 residues. In germline, CDR1 is SGHTA, CDR2 FQGTGA. J gave up 6 bases and V 1 base, and 2 bases lay outside the gene matches. The CDR3 nucleotides are TGTGCCAGCAGCTTAAACACAGGGGCTGAAGCTTTCTTT. It codes for CASSLNTGAEAFF.

V gene TRBV7-9 combines with J gene TRBJ1-2; 8 nucleotides match TRBD1. The germline V gene has CDR1 SEHNR and CDR2 FQNEAQ (reference sequence). V dropped 1 base and J dropped 0; count of bases not matched to a gene: 4. This CDR3 is 16 amino acids long. The chain's CDR3 is CASSLVGTGTNYGYTF. CDR3 coding DNA: TGTGCCAGCAGCTTAGTCGGGACAGGAACTAACTATGGCTACACCTTC.

The J gene is TRBJ1-6, the V gene TRBV14, with TRBD1 matching over 8 bases. Germline V lookup: CDR1 SGHDN, CDR2 FVKESK. With 3 bases clipped from V and 8 bases from J, the junction kept 6 bases outside the gene matches. The CDR3 has 15 amino acids. The CDR3 DNA reads as TGTGCCAGCAGCCATCTCGGACAGGGTGATTCACCCCTCCACTTT. Translated, it gives CASSHLGQGDSPLHF. Full variable domain (rest looked up from reference TRBV14 and TRBJ1-6): EAGVTQFPSHSVIEKGQTVTLRCDPISGHDNLYWYRRVMGKEIKFLLHFVKESKQDESGMPNNRFLAERTGGTYSTLKVQPAELEDSGVYFCASSHLGQGDSPLHFGNGTRLTVT.

This sequence joins TRBV27 and TRBJ1-3; D remains unclear. V was trimmed by 6 bases and J by 0 bases, leaving 15 bases between them. The CDR3 covers 16 residues. Germline V gene sequence: CDR1 MNHEY, CDR2 SMNVEV (reference sequence). CDR3 residues: CASSRGPILSGNTIYF. The CDR3 coding sequence is TGTGCCAGCAGCCGCGGGCCGATCCTCTCTGGAAACACCATATATTTT.

The gene calls are TRBV29-1 and TRBJ1-3; D is undetermined. This CDR3 has 11 amino acids. Germline V gene data show CDR1 as SQVTM and CDR2 as ANQGSEA. With 8 bases removed from V and 8 bases from J, the gap between germline ends came to 13 bases. CDR3 coding DNA: TGCAGCCCGGCGCTGAGAGACACCATATATTTT. Its protein is CSPALRDTIYF. The full variable domain, completed using reference TRBV29-1 and TRBJ1-3, is SAVISQKPSRDICQRGTSLTIQCQVDSQVTMMFWYRQQPGQSLTLIATANQGSEATYESGFVIDKFPISRPNLTFSTLTVSNMSPEDSSIYLCSPALRDTIYFGEGSWLTVV.

V usage is TRBV4-3 and J usage is TRBJ2-2, with 13 bases that match TRBD2. Germline lookup yields CDR1 LGHNA and CDR2 YSLEER. The CDR3 covers 19 residues. Unmatched junction bases numbered 12, after V lost 3 bases and J lost 5 bases. CDR3: CASSQSVVQGLAGTGELFF. CDR3 DNA sequence: TGCGCCAGCAGCCAGTCGGTAGTACAGGGACTAGCGGGAACCGGGGAGCTGTTTTTT.

The CDR3 nucleotides read TGCGCCAGCAGCCAGGTGGATTCCGGGACAGGGTGGACCGGGGAGCTGTTTTTT. It codes for CASSQVDSGTGWTGELFF. The gene calls are TRBV4-1 and TRBJ2-2, with 9 positions matching TRBD1. Germline V CDR1 and CDR2: MGHRA, YSYEKL. Trimming at V came to 3 bases and at J to 5 bases, leaving 13 bases not matched to a gene. The CDR3 spans 18 residues.

In regard to this clone: Within the sample, other DNA sequences also encode this same CDR3. The chain couples TRBV7-9 to TRBJ1-5; TRBD1 matches at 7 bases. The germline CDR1 and CDR2 sequences are SEHNR and FQNEAQ (reference sequence). With 5 bases clipped from V and 5 bases from J, the junction kept 3 bases outside the gene matches. This CDR3 has 13 residues. CDR3 sequence: CASSPTGDQPQHF. CDR3 nucleotides: TGTGCCAGCAGCCCTACAGGGGATCAGCCCCAGCATTTT.

The gene calls are TRBV27 and TRBJ2-7, with 9 bases matching TRBD2. Per germline, CDR1 MNHEY and CDR2 SMNVEV (reference sequence). CDR3 length equals 15 residues. The V segment lost 0 bases and the J segment 4 bases; nucleotides outside the gene matches: 4. The CDR3 protein is CASSLSSGRIYEQYF. The CDR3 DNA follows: TGTGCCAGCAGTTTATCCAGCGGGAGGATTTACGAGCAGTACTTC.

V and J are TRBV4-2 and TRBJ2-7, with 12 bases lining up with TRBD2. CDR1 LGHNA and CDR2 YNFKEQ come from the germline V gene. The trim removed 3 bases at V and 6 bases at J, leaving 6 bases unmatched. The length of the CDR3 is 15 residues. DNA of the CDR3: TGTGCCAGCAGCCATCCCGGGACTAGCGGGTTCGAGCAGTACTTC. Its protein is CASSHPGTSGFEQYF.

The chain links TRBV10-3 to TRBJ2-2; D call uncertain. Germline V gene data show CDR1 as ENHRY and CDR2 as SYGVKD. This CDR3 has 12 residues. The V end was cut by 8 bases, the J end by 0 bases, with 4 bases between. The CDR3 sequence: CAIRPNTGELFF. CDR3 DNA sequence: TGTGCCATCCGGCCGAACACCGGGGAGCTGTTTTTT.

This clone was recorded once. The chain joins TRBV7-8 to TRBJ1-5; no firm D call. The CDR3 is made up of 14 amino acids. In germline, CDR1 is SGHVS, CDR2 FQNEAQ. Trimming removed 5 bases from V and 2 bases from J, with 10 bases in between. CDR3 in DNA: TGTGCCAGCAGCCACGGGAGGGGCAATCAGCCCCAGCATTTT. This codes for CASSHGRGNQPQHF.

The rearrangement joins TRBV4-2 to TRBJ1-1; 9 nucleotides align to TRBD1. Germline V gives CDR1 LGHNA, CDR2 YNFKEQ. The junction had 4 bases not matched to a gene; V was cut back by 0 bases and J by 5 bases. The length of the CDR3 is 15 residues. As DNA, the CDR3 is TGTGCCAGCAGCCAAGAACAGGGGGCGGGGACTGAAGCTTTCTTT. It is translated as CASSQEQGAGTEAFF.

V usage is TRBV27 and J usage is TRBJ2-7; 13 bases align to TRBD2. Germline CDR1 reads MNHEY; CDR2 reads SMNVEV (reference sequence). The junction had 12 bases not matched to a gene; V was cut back by 5 bases and J by 2 bases. CDR3 length: 18 amino acids. DNA of the CDR3: TGTGCCAGCAGTAGACTCGGACTAGCGGGAGATCCCACCTACGAGCAGTACTTC. Translating it yields CASSRLGLAGDPTYEQYF.

The rearrangement links TRBV5-8 to TRBJ2-7; the D is unclear. The germline V and J ends were trimmed by 1 base and 6 bases, with 2 bases remaining between them. Germline CDR1 and CDR2: SGHTS and YDEGEE. The CDR3 covers 10 residues. The CDR3 reads CASSLREQYF. CDR3 DNA sequence: TGTGCCAGCAGCTTGCGCGAGCAGTACTTC.

This chain connects TRBV30 to TRBJ1-1; D call uncertain. CDR1 and CDR2 (germline): GTSNPN, SVGIG (reference sequence). The CDR3 has 13 amino acids. Between the trimmed V and J ends, which lost 2 bases and 7 bases, there was a span of 14 bases. CDR3 in amino acids: CAWSPNPQDEAFF. The CDR3 bases are TGTGCCTGGAGTCCAAATCCCCAAGATGAAGCTTTCTTT.

This chain connects TRBV7-6 to TRBJ1-2; 7 bases match TRBD1. The V and J ends lost 5 bases and 3 bases, in that order; junction bases with no gene match: 6. Germline lookup yields CDR1 SGHVS and CDR2 FNYEAQ. This CDR3 has 14 amino acids. The DNA for the CDR3 is TGTGCCAGCAGCGATGGGACAGAGGACTATGGCTACACCTTC. It encodes CASSDGTEDYGYTF.

This clone was found a few times. The chain uses TRBV7-9 and TRBJ2-7, with D uncertain. The CDR3 extends over 11 amino acids. CDR1 and CDR2 from the germline V gene are SEHNR and FQNEAQ (reference sequence). V lost 2 bases, J lost 7 bases, and 6 bases lay in between. The CDR3 DNA follows: TGTGCCAGCAGCTTACCCTCAGAGCAGTACTTC. The encoded protein is CASSLPSEQYF. The variable domain in full, completed from reference TRBV7-9 and TRBJ2-7, reads DTGVSQNPRHKITKRGQNVTFRCDPISEHNRLYWYRQTLGQGPEFLTYFQNEAQLEKSRLLSDRFSAERPKGSFSTLEIQRTEQGDSAMYLCASSLPSEQYFGPGTRLTVT.

The chain couples TRBV5-1 to TRBJ2-2; D ambiguous. The CDR3 sequence is 16 residues long. V lost 0 bases, J lost 0 bases, and 9 bases lay in between. The V gene's germline CDR1 is SGHRS and CDR2 YFSETQ. The DNA of the CDR3 is TGCGCCAGCAGCTTGGGAGGCCGTACGAACACCGGGGAGCTGTTTTTT. It is translated as CASSLGGRTNTGELFF.

The chain carries TRBV7-2 and TRBJ1-2, with D possibly matching TRBD1 (6 bases). This CDR3 has 17 amino acids. CDR1 and CDR2 from the germline V gene are SGHTA and FQGNSA. Trimming took 1 base from V and 5 from J, leaving 20 bases between them. The CDR3 loop is CASSLVPGARVGYGYTF. The DNA for the CDR3 is TGTGCCAGCAGCTTAGTCCCAGGGGCCAGGGTAGGGTATGGCTACACCTTC.